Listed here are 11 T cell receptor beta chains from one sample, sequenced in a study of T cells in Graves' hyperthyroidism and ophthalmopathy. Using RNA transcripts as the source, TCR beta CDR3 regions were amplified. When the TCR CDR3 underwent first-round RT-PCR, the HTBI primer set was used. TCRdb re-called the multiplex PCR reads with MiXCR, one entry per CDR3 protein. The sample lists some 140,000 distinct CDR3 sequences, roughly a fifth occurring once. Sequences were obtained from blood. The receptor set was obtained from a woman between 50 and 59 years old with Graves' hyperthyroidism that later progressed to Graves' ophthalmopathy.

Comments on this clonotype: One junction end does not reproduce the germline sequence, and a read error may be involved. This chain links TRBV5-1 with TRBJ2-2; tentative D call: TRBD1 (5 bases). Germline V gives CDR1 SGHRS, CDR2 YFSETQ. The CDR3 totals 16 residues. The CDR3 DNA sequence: TGTGCCAGCAGCTTTCCAGGGAAGTCTTACACCGGGGAGCTGTTTTTT. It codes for CASSFPGKSYTGELFF.

DNA of the CDR3: TGTGCCAGCAGCCGATTGGAGGGCGTCGGCGGACTTGGGGAGCAGTACTTC. The encoded protein is CASSRLEGVGGLGEQYF. V gene TRBV6-1 combines with J gene TRBJ2-7, with D perhaps TRBD2 (6 bases). The CDR3 is made up of 17 amino acids. Germline V gene data show CDR1 as MNHNS and CDR2 as SASEGT. The V and J ends lost 6 bases and 7 bases respectively, with 28 bases between them.

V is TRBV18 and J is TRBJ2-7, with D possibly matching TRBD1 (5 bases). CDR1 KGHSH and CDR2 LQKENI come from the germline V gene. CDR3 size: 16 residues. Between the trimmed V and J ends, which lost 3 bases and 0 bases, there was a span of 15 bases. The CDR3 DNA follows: TGTGCCAGCTCACCTCAGGGCACGTTGAGCTCCTACGAGCAGTACTTC. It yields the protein CASSPQGTLSSYEQYF. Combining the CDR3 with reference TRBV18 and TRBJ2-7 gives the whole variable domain NAGVMQNPRHLVRRRGQEARLRCSPMKGHSHVYWYRQLPEEGLKFMVYLQKENIIDESGMPKERFSAEFPKEGPSILRIQQVVRGDSAAYFCASSPQGTLSSYEQYFGPGTRLTVT.

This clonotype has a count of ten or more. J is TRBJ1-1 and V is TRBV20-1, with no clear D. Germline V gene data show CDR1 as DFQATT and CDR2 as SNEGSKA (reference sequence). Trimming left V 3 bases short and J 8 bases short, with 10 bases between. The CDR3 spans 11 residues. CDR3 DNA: TGCAGTGCTAGCTCCCACGGGGAAGCTTTCTTT. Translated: CSASSHGEAFF.

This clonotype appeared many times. The CDR3 here is CSARDFKGLAVQETQYF. The CDR3 DNA is TGCAGTGCTAGAGATTTTAAGGGACTAGCGGTCCAAGAGACCCAGTACTTC. The V call is TRBV20-1, the J call TRBJ2-5; 11 bases are a match to TRBD2. The CDR3 totals 17 residues. Germline CDR1 DFQATT, CDR2 SNEGSKA (reference sequence). The V and J ends lost 0 bases and 1 base, in that order; junction bases with no gene match: 7.

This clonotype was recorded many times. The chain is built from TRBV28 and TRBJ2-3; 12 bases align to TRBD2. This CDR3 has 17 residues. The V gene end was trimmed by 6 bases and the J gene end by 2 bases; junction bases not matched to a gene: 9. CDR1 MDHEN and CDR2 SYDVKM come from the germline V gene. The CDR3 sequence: CASSPLGLAGNTDTQYF. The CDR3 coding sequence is TGTGCCAGCAGCCCATTGGGACTAGCGGGCAACACAGATACGCAGTATTTT.

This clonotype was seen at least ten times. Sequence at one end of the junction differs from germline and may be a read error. The CDR3, as DNA: TGTGCCAGCAGTCTTGACATACTAAGGAACGCTGAAGCTTTCTTT. Translation: CASSLDILRNAEAFF. The chain recombines TRBV6-1 with TRBJ1-1, with no clear D. This CDR3 region has 15 residues. CDR1 and CDR2 from the germline V gene are MNHNS and SASEGT.

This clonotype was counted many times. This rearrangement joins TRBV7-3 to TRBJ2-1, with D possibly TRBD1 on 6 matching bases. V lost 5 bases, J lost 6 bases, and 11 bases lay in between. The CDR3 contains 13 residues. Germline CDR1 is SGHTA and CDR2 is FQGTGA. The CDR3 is CASSILRGNEQFF. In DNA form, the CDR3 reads TGTGCCAGCAGCATCCTCAGGGGCAATGAGCAGTTCTTC.

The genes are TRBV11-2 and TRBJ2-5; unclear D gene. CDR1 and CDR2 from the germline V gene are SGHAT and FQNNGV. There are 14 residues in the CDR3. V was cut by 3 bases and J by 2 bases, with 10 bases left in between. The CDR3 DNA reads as TGTGCCAGCAGCTTTTTTGGTGGGCAAGAGACCCAGTACTTC. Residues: CASSFFGGQETQYF.

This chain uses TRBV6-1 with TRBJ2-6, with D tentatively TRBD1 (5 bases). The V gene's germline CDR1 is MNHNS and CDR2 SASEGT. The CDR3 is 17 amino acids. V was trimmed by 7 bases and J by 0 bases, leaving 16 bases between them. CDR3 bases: TGTGCCAGCAATGTTGAAGGGGCCCTCTCTGGGGCCAACGTCCTGACTTTC. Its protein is CASNVEGALSGANVLTF.

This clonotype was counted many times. CDR3 coding DNA: TGTGCCAGCAGTTTGGGACTAGCGGGTTACGAGCAGTACTTC. It encodes CASSLGLAGYEQYF. V usage is TRBV27 and J usage is TRBJ2-7; 12 nucleotides match TRBD2. This CDR3 has 14 amino acids. J lost 4 bases, V lost 3 bases, and 1 base had no gene match. Germline V gene data show CDR1 as MNHEY and CDR2 as SMNVEV (reference sequence).